This is a list of T cell receptor beta chains from one sample in a study of CD8+ T cells in alopecia areata. Method: immunoSEQ multiplex PCR; TCRdb's copy keeps in-frame clones and lacks some. The sample holds about 250,000 clones; 45% to 70% are singletons and the top ten take 0.93%. The material sequenced was CD4+ T cells sorted from blood, taken around week 54, from a patient treated with tofacitinib. The source is a human donor with alopecia areata. Each CDR3 is given with its conserved first and last residue. The D gene is left open where the match is weak. Rows may omit the clone size; those that give it use once, few, many or a size class.

NA TRBJ2-5 NA TRBV29-1 CSVVHGGETQYF TGCAGCGTTGTTCACGGGGGCGAGACCCAGTACTTC
TRBD1 TRBJ2-3 NA TRBV29-1 CSGKTGLSTDTQYF TGCAGCGGAAAGACAGGGTTGAGCACAGATACGCAGTATTTT
NA TRBJ1-6 NA TRBV2 CASSVHQERLHF TGTGCCAGCAGTGTCCACCAGGAGCGCCTCCACTTT
NA TRBJ2-1 NA TRBV9 CASSVVSRNEQFF TGTGCCAGCAGCGTAGTGAGCAGAAATGAGCAGTTCTTC
NA TRBJ2-7 few TRBV14 CASSRGVGYYEQYF TGTGCCAGCAGCCGTGGAGTGGGGTACTACGAGCAGTACTTC
TRBD1 TRBJ1-5 few TRBV9 CASSVGPGGGNQPQHF TGTGCCAGCAGCGTAGGGCCAGGGGGTGGCAATCAGCCCCAGCATTTT
TRBD2 TRBJ2-5 NA TRBV7-9 CASRGGAETQYF TGTGCCAGCCGGGGGGGAGCGGAGACCCAGTACTTC
NA TRBJ1-2 NA TRBV9 CASSPLGGHGGYTF TGTGCCAGCAGCCCCCTGGGGGGGCACGGTGGCTACACCTTC
NA TRBJ1-6 NA TRBV11-2 CASSLGGWGSPLHF TGTGCCAGCAGCTTAGGGGGTTGGGGGTCACCCCTCCACTTT
NA TRBJ2-5 NA TRBV29-1 CSVLVAGETQYF TGCAGCGTTCTGGTCGCGGGAGAGACCCAGTACTTC
TRBD1 TRBJ2-5 NA TRBV5-6 CASSYGQGALETQYF TGTGCCAGCAGCTATGGACAGGGGGCTTTAGAGACCCAGTACTTC
TRBD1 TRBJ2-1 NA TRBV5-1 CASSLQGYLNEQFF TGCGCCAGCAGCTTACAGGGGTACCTCAATGAGCAGTTCTTC
TRBD1 TRBJ1-1 few TRBV29-1 CSVQGTATEAFF TGCAGCGTACAGGGGACTGCCACTGAAGCTTTCTTT
TRBD1 TRBJ2-7 NA TRBV6-5 CASSLVRTGAYEQYF TGTGCCAGCAGTCTCGTCCGGACAGGAGCCTACGAGCAGTACTTC
NA TRBJ1-5 NA TRBV25-1 CASNQGNQPQHF TGTGCCAGCAACCAGGGAAATCAGCCCCAGCATTTT
NA TRBJ1-2 NA TRBV30 CAWRVVTAFNYGYTF TGTGCCTGGAGGGTCGTGACAGCCTTTAACTATGGCTACACCTTC
NA TRBJ2-2 few TRBV4-3 CASSPGRGADTGELFF TGCGCCAGCAGCCCAGGCCGAGGGGCTGACACCGGGGAGCTGTTTTTT
NA TRBJ1-1 few TRBV29-1 CSAGDTEAFF TGCAGTGCAGGGGACACTGAAGCTTTCTTT
NA TRBJ2-3 once TRBV27 CASSPLSRVPNTQYF TGTGCCAGCAGTCCGCTGAGCAGGGTCCCAAATACGCAGTATTTT
NA TRBJ1-6 NA TRBV2 CASSEAGRVGSPLHF TGTGCCAGCAGTGAAGCGGGCAGGGTCGGTTCACCCCTCCACTTT
NA TRBJ2-1 NA TRBV20-1 CSAAYNEQFF TGCAGTGCCGCCTACAATGAGCAGTTCTTC
NA TRBJ1-6 NA TRBV30 CAWTHGNSPLHF TGTGCCTGGACCCACGGGAATTCACCCCTCCACTTT
NA TRBJ2-1 NA TRBV29-1 CSVQLAYNEQFF TGCAGCGTTCAGCTGGCCTACAATGAGCAGTTCTTC
TRBD2 TRBJ2-5 NA TRBV7-9 CASSRGLGGETQYF TGTGCCAGCAGCCGAGGACTAGGAGGGGAGACCCAGTACTTC
TRBD2 TRBJ2-7 once TRBV27 CASSSRSSGGAIDEQYF TGTGCCAGCAGTAGCCGATCTAGCGGGGGGGCCATCGACGAGCAGTACTTC